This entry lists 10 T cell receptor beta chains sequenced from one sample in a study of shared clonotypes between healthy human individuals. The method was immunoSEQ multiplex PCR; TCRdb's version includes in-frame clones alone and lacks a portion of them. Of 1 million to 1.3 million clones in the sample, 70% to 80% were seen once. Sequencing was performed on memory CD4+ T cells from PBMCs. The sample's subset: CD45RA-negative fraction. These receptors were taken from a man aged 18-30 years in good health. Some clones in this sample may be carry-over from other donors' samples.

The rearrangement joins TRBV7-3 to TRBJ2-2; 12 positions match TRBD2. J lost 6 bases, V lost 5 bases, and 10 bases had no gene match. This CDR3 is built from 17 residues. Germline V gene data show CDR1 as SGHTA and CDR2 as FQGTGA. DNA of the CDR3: TGTGCCAGCAGCCTTACATCGGGACTAGCGGGTTCCGGGGAGCTGTTTTTT. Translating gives CASSLTSGLAGSGELFF.

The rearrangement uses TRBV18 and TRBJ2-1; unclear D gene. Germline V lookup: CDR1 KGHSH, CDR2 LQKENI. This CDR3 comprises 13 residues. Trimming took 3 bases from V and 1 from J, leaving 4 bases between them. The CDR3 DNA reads TGTGCCAGCTCACCGGTTTCCTACAATGAGCAGTTCTTC. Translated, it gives CASSPVSYNEQFF.

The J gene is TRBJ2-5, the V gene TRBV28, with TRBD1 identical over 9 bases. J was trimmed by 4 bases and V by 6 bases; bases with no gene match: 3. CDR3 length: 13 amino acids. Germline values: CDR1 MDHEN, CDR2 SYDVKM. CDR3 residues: CASRTGGRETQYF. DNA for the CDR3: TGTGCCAGCAGGACAGGGGGTAGAGAGACCCAGTACTTC.

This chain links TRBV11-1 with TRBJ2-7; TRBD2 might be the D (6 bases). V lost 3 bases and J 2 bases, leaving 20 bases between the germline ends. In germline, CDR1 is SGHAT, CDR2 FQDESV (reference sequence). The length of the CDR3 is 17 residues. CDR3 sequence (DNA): TGTGCCAGCAGCTTTGGGGAACGGGAGCCCCAGACCTACGAGCAGTACTTC. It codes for CASSFGEREPQTYEQYF.

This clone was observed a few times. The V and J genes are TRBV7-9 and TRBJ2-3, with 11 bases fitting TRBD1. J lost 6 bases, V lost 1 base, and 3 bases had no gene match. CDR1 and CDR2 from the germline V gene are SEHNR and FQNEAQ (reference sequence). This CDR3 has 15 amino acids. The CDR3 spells CASSLGGQGADTQYF. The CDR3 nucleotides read TGTGCCAGCAGCTTAGGTGGACAGGGGGCGGATACGCAGTATTTT.

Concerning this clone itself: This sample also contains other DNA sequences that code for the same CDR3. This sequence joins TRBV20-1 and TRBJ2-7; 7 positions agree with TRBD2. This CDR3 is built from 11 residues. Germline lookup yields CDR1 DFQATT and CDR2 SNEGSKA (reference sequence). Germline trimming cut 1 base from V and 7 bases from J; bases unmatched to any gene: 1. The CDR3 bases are TGCAGTGCTAGAGGGGGAGGGGAGCAGTACTTC. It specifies CSARGGGEQYF.

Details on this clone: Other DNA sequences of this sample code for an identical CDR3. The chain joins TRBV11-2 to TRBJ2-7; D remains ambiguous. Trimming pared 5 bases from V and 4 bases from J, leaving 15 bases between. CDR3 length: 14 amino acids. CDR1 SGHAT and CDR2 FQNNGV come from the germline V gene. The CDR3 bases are TGTGCCAGCAGCCCCCGGGTTAGTTCGTACGAGCAGTACTTC. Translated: CASSPRVSSYEQYF.

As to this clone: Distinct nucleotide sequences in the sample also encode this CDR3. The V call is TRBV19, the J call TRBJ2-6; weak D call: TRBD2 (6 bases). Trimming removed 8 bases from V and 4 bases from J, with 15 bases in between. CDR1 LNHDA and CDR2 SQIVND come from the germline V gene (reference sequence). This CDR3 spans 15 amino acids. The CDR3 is CASQGGGSGANVLTF. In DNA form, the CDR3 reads TGTGCCAGTCAGGGCGGAGGGAGCGGGGCCAACGTCCTGACTTTC.

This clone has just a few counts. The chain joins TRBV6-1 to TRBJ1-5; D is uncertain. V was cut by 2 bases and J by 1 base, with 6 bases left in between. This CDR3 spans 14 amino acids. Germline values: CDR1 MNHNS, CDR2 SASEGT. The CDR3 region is CASSEIYSNQPQHF. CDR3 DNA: TGTGCCAGCAGTGAAATCTACAGCAATCAGCCCCAGCATTTT.

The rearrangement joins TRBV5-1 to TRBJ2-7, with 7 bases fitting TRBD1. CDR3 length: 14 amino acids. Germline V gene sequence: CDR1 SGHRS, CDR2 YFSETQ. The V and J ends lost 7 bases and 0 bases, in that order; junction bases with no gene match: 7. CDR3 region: CASGPGQSSYEQYF. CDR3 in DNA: TGCGCCAGCGGACCGGGACAGAGCTCCTACGAGCAGTACTTC. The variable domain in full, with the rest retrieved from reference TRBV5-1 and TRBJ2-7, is KAGVTQTPRYLIKTRGQQVTLSCSPISGHRSVSWYQQTPGQGLQFLFEYFSETQRNKGNFPGRFSGRQFSNSRSEMNVSTLELGDSALYLCASGPGQSSYEQYFGPGTRLTVT.